The 14 T cell receptor beta chains presented below share a single source sample, sequenced in a study of beta chain features in type 1 diabetes. The isolated RNA, all of it, was reverse transcribed, so expressed TCRB transcripts were what got sequenced. The method was immunoSEQ multiplex PCR; TCRdb's version includes in-frame clones alone and lacks a portion of them. The table has a few hundred thousand clones, approximately 15% seen once. Sequenced material: naive CD4+ T cells from blood. These receptors originate from a man aged 30 to 45 in good health.

Regarding this clone: The junction shows a germline mismatch at one end, possibly a read error. Within the sample, other DNA sequences also encode this same CDR3. The J gene is TRBJ2-5, the V gene TRBV5-1; 10 nucleotides line up with TRBD2. Looked up from germline, CDR1 is SGHRS and CDR2 is YFSETQ. There are 15 residues in the CDR3. The CDR3 DNA reads as TGCGCCAGCACCAAACTAGCGGGGCACCAGGAGACCCAGTACTTC. This translates into CASTKLAGHQETQYF.

The gene calls are TRBV29-1 and TRBJ2-2; 7 positions match TRBD1. CDR1 SQVTM and CDR2 ANQGSEA come from the germline V gene. This CDR3 is 15 amino acids long. Trimming removed 4 bases from V and 0 bases from J; junction bases left unmatched: 5. In nucleotides, the CDR3 is TGCAGCGTTGTGAGCACAGGGGCGAACACCGGGGAGCTGTTTTTT. Translation gives CSVVSTGANTGELFF.

The chain joins TRBV7-9 to TRBJ2-7; D gene ambiguous. Trimming left V 2 bases short and J 7 bases short, with 9 bases between. Germline-derived CDR1 and CDR2 are SEHNR and FQNEAQ (reference sequence). The CDR3 sequence is 12 residues long. CDR3 DNA: TGTGCCAGCAGCTTACCAGGTGGTGAGCAGTACGTC. Protein: CASSLPGGEQYV.

This clone occurred a few times. V and J are TRBV25-1 and TRBJ2-1, with 9 bases identical to TRBD2. J lost 8 bases, V lost 3 bases, and 11 bases had no gene match. The CDR3 is made up of 16 amino acids. Germline-derived CDR1 and CDR2 are MGHDK and SYGVNS. CDR3 bases: TGTGCCAGCAGTGACCCCCTGAGCGGGAGGTTAGATGAGCAGTTCTTC. Protein product: CASSDPLSGRLDEQFF.

In its sample, this clone was seen a few times. At the DNA level, this CDR3 is encoded by other sequences in the same sample as well. This sequence joins TRBV5-6 and TRBJ2-1; unclear D gene. Germline V gene sequence: CDR1 SGHDT, CDR2 YYEEEE. This CDR3 contains 11 residues. Trimming took 3 bases from V and 2 from J, leaving 0 bases between them. DNA for the CDR3: TGTGCCAGCAGCTCCTACAATGAGCAGTTCTTC. Protein sequence: CASSSYNEQFF.

This clone was recorded a few times. V gene TRBV7-2 combines with J gene TRBJ2-1; D not certain. The V gene lost 5 bases and the J gene lost 2 bases, with 10 bases spanning the gap. The length of the CDR3 is 14 residues. Germline values: CDR1 SGHTA, CDR2 FQGNSA. For the CDR3, the DNA is TGTGCCAGCAGCGAGACATTAGCCTACAATGAGCAGTTCTTC. It yields the protein CASSETLAYNEQFF.

The gene calls are TRBV5-6 and TRBJ2-4, with 8 bases that match TRBD2. CDR1 is SGHDT, CDR2 YYEEEE, per germline. The CDR3 has 17 residues. The V gene end was trimmed by 0 bases and the J gene end by 4 bases; junction bases not matched to a gene: 9. CDR3 region: CASSLGYQRGPKNIQYF. CDR3 sequence (DNA): TGTGCCAGCAGCTTGGGCTACCAGCGGGGGCCGAAAAACATTCAGTACTTC. Full variable domain (outside the CDR3, taken from reference TRBV5-6 and TRBJ2-4): DAGVTQSPTHLIKTRGQQVTLRCSPKSGHDTVSWYQQALGQGPQFIFQYYEEEERQRGNFPDRFSGHQFPNYSSELNVNALLLGDSALYLCASSLGYQRGPKNIQYFGAGTRLSVL.

The V gene is TRBV11-1, the J gene TRBJ2-1; 15 positions agree with TRBD2. This CDR3 comprises 15 residues. Germline CDR1 reads SGHAT; CDR2 reads FQDESV (reference sequence). Trimming at V came to 5 bases and at J to 7 bases, leaving 3 bases not matched to a gene. CDR3: CASSVGLAGGNEQFF. Written as DNA, the CDR3 is TGTGCCAGCAGCGTGGGACTAGCGGGAGGAAATGAGCAGTTCTTC.

This clone was counted between two and nine times. The chain is built from TRBV6-5 and TRBJ1-5; tentative D call: TRBD1 (6 bases). In germline, CDR1 is MNHEY, CDR2 SVGAGI. This CDR3 contains 15 residues. V shed 6 bases and J shed 8 bases, with 20 bases lying between them. CDR3 in amino acids: CASSASGQRGKPQHF. The DNA of the CDR3 is TGTGCCAGCAGCGCAAGCGGACAGCGTGGTAAGCCCCAGCATTTT.

This clone has more than one count but fewer than ten. This rearrangement joins TRBV9 to TRBJ2-6; D possibly corresponds to TRBD1 (6 bases). Germline lookup yields CDR1 SGDLS and CDR2 YYNGEE. V lost 0 bases and J lost 0, with 13 bases in between. The CDR3 runs to 18 residues. The CDR3 region is CASSVEPTGPSGANVLTF. The CDR3 region has the DNA TGTGCCAGCAGCGTAGAACCGACAGGACCCTCTGGGGCCAACGTCCTGACTTTC.

The rearrangement joins TRBV18 to TRBJ2-5, with D perhaps TRBD2 (6 bases). This CDR3 comprises 16 residues. Germline lookup yields CDR1 KGHSH and CDR2 LQKENI. The V end lost 3 bases, the J end lost 2 bases, and 16 bases lay between the germline ends. The CDR3 bases are TGTGCCAGCTCACCCTTGTGGAGGGAGCGGCAAGAGACCCAGTACTTC. Encoded protein: CASSPLWRERQETQYF. The entire variable domain, with the rest obtained from reference TRBV18 and TRBJ2-5, is as follows: NAGVMQNPRHLVRRRGQEARLRCSPMKGHSHVYWYRQLPEEGLKFMVYLQKENIIDESGMPKERFSAEFPKEGPSILRIQQVVRGDSAAYFCASSPLWRERQETQYFGPGTRLLVL.

This clone was seen a few times. The CDR3 sequence: CASSSPGSHSNQPQHF. The CDR3 DNA sequence: TGTGCCAGCAGCTCACCAGGGAGTCATAGCAATCAGCCCCAGCATTTT. V is TRBV4-2 and J is TRBJ1-5; possible D gene TRBD1, 5 bases. Germline CDR1 is LGHNA and CDR2 is YNFKEQ. This CDR3 is 16 amino acids long. Trimming pared 5 bases from V and 0 bases from J, leaving 14 bases between.

CDR3 sequence reads: CATSTTLTAYQETQYF. The CDR3 DNA follows: TGTGCCACCAGCACAACCTTGACAGCATACCAAGAGACCCAGTACTTC. The V and J genes are TRBV15 and TRBJ2-5, with D possibly matching TRBD1 (5 bases). The CDR3 length is 16 residues. V lost 4 bases and J lost 0, with 15 bases in between. Germline CDR1 reads LNHNV; CDR2 reads YYDKDF (reference sequence).

The sample holds a few counts of this clone. The chain combines TRBV29-1 with TRBJ1-2; no clear D gene. CDR3 length equals 12 residues. Trimming left V 4 bases short and J 0 bases short, with 6 bases between. Germline CDR1 is SQVTM and CDR2 is ANQGSEA. CDR3 DNA sequence: TGCAGCGTTGGACCGACTAACTATGGCTACACCTTC. This codes for CSVGPTNYGYTF.